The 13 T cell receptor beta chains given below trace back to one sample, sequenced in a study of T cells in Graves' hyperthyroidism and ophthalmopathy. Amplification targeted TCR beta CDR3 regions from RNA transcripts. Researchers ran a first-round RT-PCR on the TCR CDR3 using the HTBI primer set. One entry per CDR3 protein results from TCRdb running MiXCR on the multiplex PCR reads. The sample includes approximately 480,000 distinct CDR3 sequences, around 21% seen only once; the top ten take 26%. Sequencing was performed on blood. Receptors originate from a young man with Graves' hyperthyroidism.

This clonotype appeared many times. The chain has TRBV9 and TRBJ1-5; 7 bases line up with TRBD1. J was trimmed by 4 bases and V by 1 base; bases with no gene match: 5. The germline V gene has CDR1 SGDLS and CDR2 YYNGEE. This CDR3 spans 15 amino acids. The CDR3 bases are TGTGCCAGCAGCGTATCGGGACAGCCAAATCAGCCCCAGCATTTT. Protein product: CASSVSGQPNQPQHF.

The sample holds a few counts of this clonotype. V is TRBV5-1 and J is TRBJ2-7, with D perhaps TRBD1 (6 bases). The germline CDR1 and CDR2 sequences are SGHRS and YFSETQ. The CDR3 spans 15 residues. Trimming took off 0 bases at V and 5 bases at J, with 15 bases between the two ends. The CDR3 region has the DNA TGCGCCAGCAGCTTGGAGGAAAGGGGGAAGGACGAGCAGTACTTC. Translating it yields CASSLEERGKDEQYF. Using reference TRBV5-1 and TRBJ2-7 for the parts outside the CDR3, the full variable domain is KAGVTQTPRYLIKTRGQQVTLSCSPISGHRSVSWYQQTPGQGLQFLFEYFSETQRNKGNFPGRFSGRQFSNSRSEMNVSTLELGDSALYLCASSLEERGKDEQYFGPGTRLTVT.

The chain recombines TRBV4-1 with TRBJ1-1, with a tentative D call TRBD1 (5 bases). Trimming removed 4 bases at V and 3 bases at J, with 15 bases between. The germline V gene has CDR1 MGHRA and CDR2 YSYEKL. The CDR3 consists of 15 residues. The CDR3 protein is CASSRFYRQDTEAFF. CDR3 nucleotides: TGCGCCAGCAGCCGGTTCTACAGGCAGGACACTGAAGCTTTCTTT.

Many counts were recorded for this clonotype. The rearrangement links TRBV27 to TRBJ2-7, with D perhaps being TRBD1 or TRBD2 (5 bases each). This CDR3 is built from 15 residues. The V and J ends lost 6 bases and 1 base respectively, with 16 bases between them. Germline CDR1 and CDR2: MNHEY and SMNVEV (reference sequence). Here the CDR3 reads CASRERPGGSYEQYF. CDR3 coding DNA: TGTGCCAGCAGAGAGCGACCTGGGGGTTCCTACGAGCAGTACTTC.

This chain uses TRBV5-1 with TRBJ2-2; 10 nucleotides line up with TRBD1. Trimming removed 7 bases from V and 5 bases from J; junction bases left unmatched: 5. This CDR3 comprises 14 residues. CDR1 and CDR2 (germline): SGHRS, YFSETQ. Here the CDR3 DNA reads TGCGCCAGCCGCCTGGGACAGGGGACCGGGGAGCTGTTTTTT. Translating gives CASRLGQGTGELFF.

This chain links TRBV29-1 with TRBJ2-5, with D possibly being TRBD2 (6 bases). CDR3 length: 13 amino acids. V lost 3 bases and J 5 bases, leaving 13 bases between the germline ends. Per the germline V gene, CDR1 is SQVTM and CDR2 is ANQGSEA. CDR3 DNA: TGCAGCGTTGATACCGGGAGTGGGGAGACCCAGTACTTC. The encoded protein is CSVDTGSGETQYF.

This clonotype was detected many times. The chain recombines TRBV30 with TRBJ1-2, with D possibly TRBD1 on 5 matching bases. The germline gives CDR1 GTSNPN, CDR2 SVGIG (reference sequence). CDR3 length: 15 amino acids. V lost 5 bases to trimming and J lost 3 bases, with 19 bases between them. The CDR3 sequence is CAWSPPGREDYGYTF. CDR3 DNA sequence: TGTGCCTGGTCCCCCCCGGGACGGGAGGACTATGGCTACACCTTC.

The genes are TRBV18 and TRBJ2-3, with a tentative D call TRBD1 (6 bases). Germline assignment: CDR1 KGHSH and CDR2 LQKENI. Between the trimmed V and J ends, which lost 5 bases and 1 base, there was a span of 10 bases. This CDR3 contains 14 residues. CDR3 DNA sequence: TGTGCCAGCTCAGGGCCAGGGGGCACAGATACGCAGTATTTT. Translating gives CASSGPGGTDTQYF.

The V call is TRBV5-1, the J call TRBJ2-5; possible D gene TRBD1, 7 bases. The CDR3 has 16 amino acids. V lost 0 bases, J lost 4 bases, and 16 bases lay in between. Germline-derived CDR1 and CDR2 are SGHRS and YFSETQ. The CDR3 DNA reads TGCGCCAGCAGCTTGGTGGAGCGGAGGGACAGAGAGACCCAGTACTTC. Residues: CASSLVERRDRETQYF.

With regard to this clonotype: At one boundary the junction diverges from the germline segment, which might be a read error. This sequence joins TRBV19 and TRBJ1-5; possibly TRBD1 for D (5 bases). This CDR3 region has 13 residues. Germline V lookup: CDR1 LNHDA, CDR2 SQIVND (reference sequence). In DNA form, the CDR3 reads TGTGCCTGTAGTATCCGACAGAATCAGCCCCAGCATTTT. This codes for CACSIRQNQPQHF.

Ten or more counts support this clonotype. The CDR3 sequence: CASSDTAKEWSQETQYF. As DNA, the CDR3 is TGTGCCAGCAGTGATACGGCTAAAGAGTGGTCTCAAGAGACCCAGTACTTC. The chain carries TRBV12-3 or TRBV12-4 and TRBJ2-5, with D hard to call. The CDR3 is 17 amino acids. Trimming took off 5 bases at V and 2 bases at J, with 21 bases between the two ends.

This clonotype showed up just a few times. The CDR3 reads CASEGPGTTIYF. The CDR3 bases are TGTGCCAGCGAGGGGCCCGGGACGACCATATATTTT. V and J are TRBV6-1 and TRBJ1-3; D possibly corresponds to TRBD1 (5 bases). CDR3 length: 12 residues. Germline-derived CDR1 and CDR2 are MNHNS and SASEGT. Deletions cut 8 bases from V and 10 bases from J, with 15 bases between.

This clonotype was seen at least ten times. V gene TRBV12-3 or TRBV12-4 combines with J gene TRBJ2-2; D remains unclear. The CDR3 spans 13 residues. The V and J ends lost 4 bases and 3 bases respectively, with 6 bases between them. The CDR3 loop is CASSSTDTGELFF. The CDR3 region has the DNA TGTGCCAGCAGTTCGACGGACACCGGGGAGCTGTTTTTT.